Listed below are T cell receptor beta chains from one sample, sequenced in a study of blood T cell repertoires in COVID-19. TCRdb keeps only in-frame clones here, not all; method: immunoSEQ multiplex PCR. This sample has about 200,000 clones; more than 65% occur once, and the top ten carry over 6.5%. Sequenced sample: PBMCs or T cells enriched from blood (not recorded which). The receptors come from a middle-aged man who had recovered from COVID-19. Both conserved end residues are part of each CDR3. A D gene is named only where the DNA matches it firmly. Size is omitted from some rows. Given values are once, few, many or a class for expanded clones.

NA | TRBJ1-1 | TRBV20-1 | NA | CSASPGGTEAFF | TGCAGTGCTAGTCCGGGGGGCACTGAAGCTTTCTTT
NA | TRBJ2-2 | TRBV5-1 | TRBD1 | CASSSLNRGTGELFF | TGCGCCAGCAGCTCCTTAAACAGGGGCACCGGGGAGCTGTTTTTT
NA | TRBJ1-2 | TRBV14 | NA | CASSQDRAGLKGYTF | TGTGCCAGCAGCCAAGATCGAGCAGGTCTCAAGGGCTACACCTTC
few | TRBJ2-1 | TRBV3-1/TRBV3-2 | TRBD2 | CASSRRAGVPFF | TGTGCCAGCAGCCGACGAGCGGGGGTGCCGTTCTTC
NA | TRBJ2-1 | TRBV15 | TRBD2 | CATSVLGGSYNEQFF | TGTGCCACCAGCGTACTGGGGGGGTCCTACAATGAGCAGTTCTTC
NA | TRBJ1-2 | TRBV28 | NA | CASSLGTVPNYGYTF | TGTGCCAGCAGTTTAGGTACAGTTCCTAACTATGGCTACACCTTC
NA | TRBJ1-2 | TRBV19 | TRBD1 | CASIPGQGTYPNYGYTF | TGTGCCAGTATCCCGGGACAGGGGACCTACCCTAACTATGGCTACACCTTC
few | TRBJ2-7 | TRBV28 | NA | CASTSGSTYYEQYF | TGTGCCAGCACCAGCGGATCTACCTATTACGAGCAGTACTTC
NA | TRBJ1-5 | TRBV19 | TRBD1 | CASSARGGLQPQHF | TGTGCCAGTAGTGCCCGAGGGGGCTTACAGCCCCAGCATTTT
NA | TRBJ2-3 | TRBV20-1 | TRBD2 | CSASRPGLAGGYTDTQYF | TGCAGTGCTAGTCGGCCGGGACTAGCGGGGGGCTACACAGATACGCAGTATTTT
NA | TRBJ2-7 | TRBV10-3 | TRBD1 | CAISDRGQGGGSSYEQYF | TGTGCCATCAGTGACCGAGGACAGGGGGGAGGCAGCTCCTACGAGCAGTACTTC
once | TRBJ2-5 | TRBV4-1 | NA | CASSQESTRVETQYF | TGCGCCAGCAGCCAAGAGTCTACTAGAGTCGAGACCCAGTACTTC
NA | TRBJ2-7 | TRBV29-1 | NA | CSVERQGEQYF | TGCAGCGTTGAAAGGCAGGGGGAGCAGTACTTC
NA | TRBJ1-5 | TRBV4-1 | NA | CASSQEDRHQPQHF | TGCGCCAGCAGCCAAGAAGACAGGCATCAGCCCCAGCATTTT
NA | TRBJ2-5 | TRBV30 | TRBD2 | CAWSAASGGIETQYF | TGTGCCTGGAGTGCGGCTAGCGGGGGGATAGAGACCCAGTACTTC
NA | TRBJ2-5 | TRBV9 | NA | CASSVQGVAGLQETQYF | TGTGCCAGCAGCGTACAGGGTGTGGCGGGGCTACAAGAGACCCAGTACTTC
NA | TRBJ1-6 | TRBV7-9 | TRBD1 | CASSSDRVGSPLHF | TGTGCCAGCAGCTCGGACAGGGTAGGATCACCCCTCCACTTT
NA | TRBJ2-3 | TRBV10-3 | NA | CAINAETTDTQYF | TGTGCCATCAACGCGGAGACCACAGATACGCAGTATTTT
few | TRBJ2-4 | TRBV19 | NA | CASIDFGIQYF | TGTGCCAGTATAGATTTCGGCATTCAGTACTTC
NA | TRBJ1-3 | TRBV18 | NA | CASSPPGQRLSPGNTIYF | TGTGCCAGCTCCCCGCCGGGACAACGCCTTTCTCCGGGAAACACCATATATTTT
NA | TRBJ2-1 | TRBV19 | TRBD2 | CASSVTSGGILLMDEQFF | TGTGCCAGTAGTGTGACTAGCGGGGGAATTCTTCTCATGGATGAGCAGTTCTTC
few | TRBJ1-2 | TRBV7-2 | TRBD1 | CASSPTSRDRGYGYTF | TGTGCCAGCAGCCCTACCTCTCGGGACAGGGGTTATGGCTACACCTTC
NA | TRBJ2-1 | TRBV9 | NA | CASSVDIGGNEQFF | TGTGCCAGCAGCGTAGATATAGGGGGCAATGAGCAGTTCTTC
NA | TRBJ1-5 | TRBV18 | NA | CASSSQVDQPQHF | TGTGCCAGCTCATCGCAGGTTGATCAGCCCCAGCATTTT
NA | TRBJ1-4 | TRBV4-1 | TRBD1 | CASSHTTGEELFF | TGCGCCAGCAGCCATACCACAGGGGAGGAACTGTTTTTT
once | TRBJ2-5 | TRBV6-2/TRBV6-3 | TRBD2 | CASSYGGGKQETQYF | TGTGCCAGCAGTTACGGCGGGGGGAAACAAGAGACCCAGTACTTC
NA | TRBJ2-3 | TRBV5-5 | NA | CASSLEQGTDTQYF | TGTGCCAGCAGCTTGGAACAGGGCACAGATACGCAGTATTTT
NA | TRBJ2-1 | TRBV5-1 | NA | CASSFERGSSYNEQFF | TGCGCCAGCAGCTTTGAGCGCGGAAGCTCCTACAATGAGCAGTTCTTC